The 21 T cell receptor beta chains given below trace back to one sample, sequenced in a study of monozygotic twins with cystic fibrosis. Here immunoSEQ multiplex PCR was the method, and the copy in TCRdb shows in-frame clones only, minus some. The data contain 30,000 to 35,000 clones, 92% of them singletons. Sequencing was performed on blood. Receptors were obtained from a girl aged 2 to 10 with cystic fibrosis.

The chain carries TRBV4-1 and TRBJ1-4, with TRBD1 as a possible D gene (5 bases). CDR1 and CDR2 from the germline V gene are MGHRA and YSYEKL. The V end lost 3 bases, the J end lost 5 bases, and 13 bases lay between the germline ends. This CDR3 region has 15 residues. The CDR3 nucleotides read TGCGCCAGCAGCCAGACCGGGACGGTAAATGAAAAACTGTTTTTT. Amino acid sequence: CASSQTGTVNEKLFF.

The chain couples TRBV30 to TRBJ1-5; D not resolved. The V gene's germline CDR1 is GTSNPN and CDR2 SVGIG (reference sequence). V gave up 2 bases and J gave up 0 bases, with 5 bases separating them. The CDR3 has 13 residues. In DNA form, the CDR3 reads TGTGCCTGGAGTTTAACTAGCAATCAGCCCCAGCATTTT. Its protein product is CAWSLTSNQPQHF.

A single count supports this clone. The CDR3 bases are TGTGCCAGCAGCTTGTCTTTGGGAGGGAATGGCTACACCTTC. This sequence encodes CASSLSLGGNGYTF. The rearrangement links TRBV5-8 to TRBJ1-2; D unresolved. The CDR3 runs 14 residues. Germline V gene lookup returns CDR1 SGHTS and CDR2 YDEGEE. Trimming left V 1 base short and J 6 bases short, with 13 bases between.

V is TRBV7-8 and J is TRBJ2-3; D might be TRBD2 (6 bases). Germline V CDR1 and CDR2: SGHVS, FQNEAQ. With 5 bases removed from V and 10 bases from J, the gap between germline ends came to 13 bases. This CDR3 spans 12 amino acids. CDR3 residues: CASSPGGLSQYF. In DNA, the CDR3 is TGTGCCAGCAGCCCCGGGGGACTCTCGCAGTATTTT.

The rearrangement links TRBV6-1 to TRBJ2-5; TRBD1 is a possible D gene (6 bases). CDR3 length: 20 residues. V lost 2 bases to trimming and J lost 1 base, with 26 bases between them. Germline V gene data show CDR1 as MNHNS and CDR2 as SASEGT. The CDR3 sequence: CASSERGQRFRLPAQETQYF. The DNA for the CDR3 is TGTGCCAGCAGTGAACGTGGACAGCGATTCCGACTCCCGGCCCAAGAGACCCAGTACTTC.

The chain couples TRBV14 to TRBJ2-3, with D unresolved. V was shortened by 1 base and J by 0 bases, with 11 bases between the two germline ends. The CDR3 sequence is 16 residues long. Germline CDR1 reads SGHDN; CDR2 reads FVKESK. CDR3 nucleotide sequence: TGTGCCAGCAGCCAAGGGCACAGCCAAAGCACAGATACGCAGTATTTT. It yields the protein CASSQGHSQSTDTQYF.

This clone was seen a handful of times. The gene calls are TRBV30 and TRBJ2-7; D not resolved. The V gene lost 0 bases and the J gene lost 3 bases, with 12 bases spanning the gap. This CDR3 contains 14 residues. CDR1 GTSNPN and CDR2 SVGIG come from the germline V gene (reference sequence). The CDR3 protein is CAWSVGWANYEQYF. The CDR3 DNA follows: TGTGCCTGGAGTGTAGGATGGGCAAACTACGAGCAGTACTTC. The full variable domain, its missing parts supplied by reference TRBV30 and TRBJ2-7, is SQTIHQWPATLVQPVGSPLSLECTVEGTSNPNLYWYRQAAGRGLQLLFYSVGIGQISSEVPQNLSASRPQDRQFILSSKKLLLSDSGFYLCAWSVGWANYEQYFGPGTRLTVT.

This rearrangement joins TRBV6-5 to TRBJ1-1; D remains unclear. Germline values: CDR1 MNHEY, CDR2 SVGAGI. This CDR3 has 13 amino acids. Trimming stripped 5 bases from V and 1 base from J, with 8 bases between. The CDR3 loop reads CASSKDENTEAFF. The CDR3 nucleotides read TGTGCCAGCAGTAAGGACGAGAACACTGAAGCTTTCTTT.

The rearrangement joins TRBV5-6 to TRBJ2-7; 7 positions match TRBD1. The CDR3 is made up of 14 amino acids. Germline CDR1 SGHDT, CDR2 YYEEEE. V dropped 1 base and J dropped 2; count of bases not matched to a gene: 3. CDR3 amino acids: CASSLRGLTYEQYF. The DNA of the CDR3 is TGTGCCAGCAGCTTGAGGGGGCTAACCTACGAGCAGTACTTC.

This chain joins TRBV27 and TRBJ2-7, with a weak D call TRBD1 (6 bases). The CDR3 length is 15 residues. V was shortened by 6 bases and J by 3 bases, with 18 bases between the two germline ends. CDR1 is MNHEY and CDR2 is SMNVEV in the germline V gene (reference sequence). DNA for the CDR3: TGTGCCAGCAGGCCGACCGGGACACCCTTCTACGAGCAGTACTTC. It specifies CASRPTGTPFYEQYF.

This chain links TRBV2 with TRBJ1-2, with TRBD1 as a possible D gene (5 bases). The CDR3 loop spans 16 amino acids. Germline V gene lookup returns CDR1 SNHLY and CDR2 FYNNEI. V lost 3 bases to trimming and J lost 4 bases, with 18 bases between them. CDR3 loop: CASSERGTRSGYGYTF. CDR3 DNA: TGTGCCAGCAGTGAGCGGGGCACTCGTTCGGGCTATGGCTACACCTTC.

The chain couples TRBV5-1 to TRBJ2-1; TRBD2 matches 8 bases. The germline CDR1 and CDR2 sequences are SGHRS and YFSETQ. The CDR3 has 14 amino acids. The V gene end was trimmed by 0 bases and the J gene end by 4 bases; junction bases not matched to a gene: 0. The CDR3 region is CASSLEREYNEQFF. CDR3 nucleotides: TGCGCCAGCAGCTTGGAGCGGGAGTACAATGAGCAGTTCTTC.

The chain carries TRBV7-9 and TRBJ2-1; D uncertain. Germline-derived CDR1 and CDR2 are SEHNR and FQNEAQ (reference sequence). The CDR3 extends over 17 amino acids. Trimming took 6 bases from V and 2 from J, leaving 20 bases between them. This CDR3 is CASSPSQVSKPYNEQFF. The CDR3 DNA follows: TGTGCCAGCAGTCCCAGCCAGGTTTCTAAGCCCTACAATGAGCAGTTCTTC.

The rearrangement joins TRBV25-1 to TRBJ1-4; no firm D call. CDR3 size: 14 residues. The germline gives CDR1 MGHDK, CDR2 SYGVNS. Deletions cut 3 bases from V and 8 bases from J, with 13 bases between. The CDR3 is CASSDPGGREKLFF. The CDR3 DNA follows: TGTGCCAGCAGTGATCCAGGTGGTAGGGAAAAACTGTTTTTT.

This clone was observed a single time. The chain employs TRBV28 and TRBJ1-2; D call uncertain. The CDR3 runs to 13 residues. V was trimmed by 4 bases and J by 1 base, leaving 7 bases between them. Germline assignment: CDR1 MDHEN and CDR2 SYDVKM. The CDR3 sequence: CASSSLHNYGYTF. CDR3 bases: TGTGCCAGCAGTTCTTTACATAACTATGGCTACACCTTC.

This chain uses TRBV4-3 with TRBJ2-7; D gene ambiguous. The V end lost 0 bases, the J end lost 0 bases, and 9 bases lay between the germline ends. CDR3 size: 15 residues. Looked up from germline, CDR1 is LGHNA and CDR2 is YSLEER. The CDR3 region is CASSQDLLTSYEQYF. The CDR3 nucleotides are TGCGCCAGCAGCCAAGATCTTTTGACCTCCTACGAGCAGTACTTC.

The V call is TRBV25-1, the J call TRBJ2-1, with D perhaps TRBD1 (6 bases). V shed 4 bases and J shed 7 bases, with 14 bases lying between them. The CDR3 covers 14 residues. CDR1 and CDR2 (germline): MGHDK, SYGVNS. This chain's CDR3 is CASSGVPRGNEQFF. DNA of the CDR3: TGTGCCAGCAGTGGCGTCCCGAGGGGGAATGAGCAGTTCTTC.

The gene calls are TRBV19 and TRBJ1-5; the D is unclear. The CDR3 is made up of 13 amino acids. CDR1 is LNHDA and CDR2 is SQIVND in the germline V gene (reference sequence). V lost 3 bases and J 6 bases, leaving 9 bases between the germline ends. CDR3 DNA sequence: TGTGCCAGTAGTATTTTGGGTTCTCAGCCCCAGCATTTT. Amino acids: CASSILGSQPQHF.

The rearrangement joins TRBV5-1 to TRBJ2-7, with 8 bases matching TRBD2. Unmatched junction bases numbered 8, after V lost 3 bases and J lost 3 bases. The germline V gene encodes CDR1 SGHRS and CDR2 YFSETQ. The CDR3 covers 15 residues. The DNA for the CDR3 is TGCGCCAGCAGCTCCCCCGGGGGGGGAGTCTACGAGCAGTACTTC. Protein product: CASSSPGGGVYEQYF. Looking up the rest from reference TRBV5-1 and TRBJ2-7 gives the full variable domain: KAGVTQTPRYLIKTRGQQVTLSCSPISGHRSVSWYQQTPGQGLQFLFEYFSETQRNKGNFPGRFSGRQFSNSRSEMNVSTLELGDSALYLCASSSPGGGVYEQYFGPGTRLTVT.

CDR3 in DNA: TGTGCCAGCAGCTTAAGGCTAGCGGCAATTGACAATGAGCAGTTCTTC. Its protein is CASSLRLAAIDNEQFF. The chain carries TRBV11-2 and TRBJ2-1; TRBD2 aligns across 7 bases. The V and J ends lost 2 bases and 5 bases, in that order; junction bases with no gene match: 9. Per germline, CDR1 SGHAT and CDR2 FQNNGV. This CDR3 has 16 residues.

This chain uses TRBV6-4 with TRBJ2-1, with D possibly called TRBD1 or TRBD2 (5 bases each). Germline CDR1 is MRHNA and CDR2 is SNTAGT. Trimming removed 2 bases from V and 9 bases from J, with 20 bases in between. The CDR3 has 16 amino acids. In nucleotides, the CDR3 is TGTGCCAGCAGTGACCTCTACACCGGGACCACTCTTGAGCAGTTCTTC. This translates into CASSDLYTGTTLEQFF.